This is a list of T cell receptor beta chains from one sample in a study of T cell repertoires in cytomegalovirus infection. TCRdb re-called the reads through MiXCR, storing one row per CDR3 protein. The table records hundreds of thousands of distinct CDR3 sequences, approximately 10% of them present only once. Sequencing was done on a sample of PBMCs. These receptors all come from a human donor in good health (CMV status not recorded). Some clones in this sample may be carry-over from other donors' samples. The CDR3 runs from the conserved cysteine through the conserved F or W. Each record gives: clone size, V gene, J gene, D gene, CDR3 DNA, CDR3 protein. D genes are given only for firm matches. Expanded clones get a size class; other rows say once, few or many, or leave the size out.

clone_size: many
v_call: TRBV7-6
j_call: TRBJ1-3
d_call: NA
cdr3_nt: TGTGCCAGCAGCGCGGATTCGGCGGGTAGAGGAAACACCATATATTTT
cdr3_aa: CASSADSAGRGNTIYF

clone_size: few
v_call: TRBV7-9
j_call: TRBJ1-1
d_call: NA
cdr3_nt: TGTGCCAGCAGCTTGTCAGGGTCAGGTGAAGCTTTCTTT
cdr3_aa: CASSLSGSGEAFF

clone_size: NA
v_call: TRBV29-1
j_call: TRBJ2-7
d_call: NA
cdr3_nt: TGCAGCGTTGAAAAGCGAACAGGGCCCCAATCCAACGAGCAGTACTTC
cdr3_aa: CSVEKRTGPQSNEQYF

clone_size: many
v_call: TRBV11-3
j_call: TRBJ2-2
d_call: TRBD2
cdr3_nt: TGTGCCAGCAGCTTCGAGACTAGCGGGGGGAACACCGGGGAGCTGTTTTTT
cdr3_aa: CASSFETSGGNTGELFF

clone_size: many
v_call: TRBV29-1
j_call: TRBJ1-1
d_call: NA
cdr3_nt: TGCAGCGTTCGGACCGCAATGAACACTGAAGCTTTCTTT
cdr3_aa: CSVRTAMNTEAFF

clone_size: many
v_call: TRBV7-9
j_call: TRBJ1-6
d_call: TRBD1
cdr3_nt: TGTGCCAGCAGCTTAGTCGGGACAGCGAATTCACCCCTCCACTTT
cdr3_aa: CASSLVGTANSPLHF

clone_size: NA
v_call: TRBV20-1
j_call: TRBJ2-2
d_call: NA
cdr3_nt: TGCAGTGCTAGATTCCAGGGGAAGGGGACCGGGGAGCTGTTTTTT
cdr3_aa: CSARFQGKGTGELFF

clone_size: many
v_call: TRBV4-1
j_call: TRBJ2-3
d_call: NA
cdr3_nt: TGCGCCAGCAGCCAACCCAGGACAGATACGCAGTATTTT
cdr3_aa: CASSQPRTDTQYF

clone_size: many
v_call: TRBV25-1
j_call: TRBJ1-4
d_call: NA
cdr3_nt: TGTGCCAGCAGTGATGAGTACATCGGTGAAAAACTGTTTTTT
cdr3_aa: CASSDEYIGEKLFF

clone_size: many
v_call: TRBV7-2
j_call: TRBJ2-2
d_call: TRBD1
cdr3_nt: TGTGCCAGTGTGACAGGGCCGAACACCGGGGAGCTGTTTTTT
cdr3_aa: CASVTGPNTGELFF

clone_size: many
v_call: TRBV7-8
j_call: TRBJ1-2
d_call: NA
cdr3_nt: TGTGCCAGCAGCTCTAGGGGGGCTGGCTACACCTTC
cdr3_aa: CASSSRGAGYTF

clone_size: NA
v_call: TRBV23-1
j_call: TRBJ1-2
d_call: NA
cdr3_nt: TGCGCCAGCGAATTAAATCGAGCGCCATCCTATGGCTACACCTTC
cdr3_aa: CASELNRAPSYGYTF

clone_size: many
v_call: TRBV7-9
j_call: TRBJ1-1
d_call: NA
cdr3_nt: TGTGCCAGTATCCCGAGGGGGGCCGTAGACACTGAAGCTTTCTTT
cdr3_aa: CASIPRGAVDTEAFF

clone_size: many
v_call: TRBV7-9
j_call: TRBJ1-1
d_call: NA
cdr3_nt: TGTGCCAGCAGCTTAAAGGCCCAGACAACTGAAGCTTTCTTT
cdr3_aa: CASSLKAQTTEAFF

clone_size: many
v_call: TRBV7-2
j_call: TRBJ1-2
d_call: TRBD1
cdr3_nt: TGTGCCAGCAGCTCCCCAATGACAGGGGGCGGATATGGCTACACCTTC
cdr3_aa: CASSSPMTGGGYGYTF

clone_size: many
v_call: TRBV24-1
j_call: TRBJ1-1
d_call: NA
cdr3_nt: TGTGCCACCAGTGATTGGAATGCCGCGACAGCGACCACAGGGACTGAAGCTTTCTTT
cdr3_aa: CATSDWNAATATTGTEAFF

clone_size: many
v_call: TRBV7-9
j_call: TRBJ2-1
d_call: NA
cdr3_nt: TGTGCCAGCAGCTCCCCGGAAGGGTATGAGCAGTTCTTC
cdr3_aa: CASSSPEGYEQFF

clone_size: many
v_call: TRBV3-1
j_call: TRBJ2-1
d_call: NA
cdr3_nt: TGTGCCAGCAGCCTGCTCCAGGGTCGGCGCAATGAGCAGTTCTTC
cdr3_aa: CASSLLQGRRNEQFF

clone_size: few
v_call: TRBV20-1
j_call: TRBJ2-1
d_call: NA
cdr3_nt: TGCAGTGCTAGTTTCGGTGAGCAGTTCTTC
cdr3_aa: CSASFGEQFF

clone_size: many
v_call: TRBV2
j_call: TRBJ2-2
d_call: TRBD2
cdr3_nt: TGTGCCAGCCGAAGGGAGCGGGGTTACACCGGGGAGCTGTTTTTT
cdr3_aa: CASRRERGYTGELFF

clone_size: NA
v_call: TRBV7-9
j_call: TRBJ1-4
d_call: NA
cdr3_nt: TGTGCCAGCAGCTTACTACAGGGCTATAATGAAAAACTGTTTTTT
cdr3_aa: CASSLLQGYNEKLFF

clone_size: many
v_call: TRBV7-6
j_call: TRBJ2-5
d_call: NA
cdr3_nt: TGTGCCAGCAGCGGGTCGGGGACAACCGTAGGAGAGACCCAGTACTTC
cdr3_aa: CASSGSGTTVGETQYF

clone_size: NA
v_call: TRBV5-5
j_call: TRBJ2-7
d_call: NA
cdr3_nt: TGTGCCAGCAGCTCCTGGGATGACGAGCAGTACTTC
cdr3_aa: CASSSWDDEQYF

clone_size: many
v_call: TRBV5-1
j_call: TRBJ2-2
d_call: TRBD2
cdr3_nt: TGCGCCAGCAGCAAGGCGGGGGGGCAATCCGGGGAGCTGTTTTTT
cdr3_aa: CASSKAGGQSGELFF

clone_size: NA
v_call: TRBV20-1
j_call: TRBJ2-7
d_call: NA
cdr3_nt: TGCAGTGCTAGCGATGGTTGGGACGAGCAGTACTTC
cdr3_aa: CSASDGWDEQYF

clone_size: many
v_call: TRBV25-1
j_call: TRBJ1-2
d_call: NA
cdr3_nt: TGTGCCAGCAGTGAATTTGGGGCAGAAGCATCTAACTATGGCTACACCTTC
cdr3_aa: CASSEFGAEASNYGYTF

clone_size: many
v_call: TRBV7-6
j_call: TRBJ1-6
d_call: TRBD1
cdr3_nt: TGTGCCAGCAGCTCCGAGCCGGGACAGGGAAATTCACCCCTCCACTTT
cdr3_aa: CASSSEPGQGNSPLHF

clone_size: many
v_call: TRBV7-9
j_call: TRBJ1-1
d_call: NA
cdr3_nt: TGTGCCAGCAGCCCTGCGCCGAACACTGAAGCTTTCTTT
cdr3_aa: CASSPAPNTEAFF

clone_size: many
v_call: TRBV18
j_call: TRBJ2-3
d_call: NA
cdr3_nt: TGTGCCAGCTCACCACCGGCTATCAGGACAGATACGCAGTATTTT
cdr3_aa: CASSPPAIRTDTQYF

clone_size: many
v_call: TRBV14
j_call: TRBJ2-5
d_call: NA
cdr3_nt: TGTGCCAGCAGCCAAGGAACAGGGTGGTCGCGAGAGACCCAGTACTTC
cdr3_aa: CASSQGTGWSRETQYF

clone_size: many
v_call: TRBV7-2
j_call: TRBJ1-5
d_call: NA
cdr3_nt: TGTGCCAGCAGCTTTCGGCGAGGTCAGCCCCAGCATTTT
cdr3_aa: CASSFRRGQPQHF

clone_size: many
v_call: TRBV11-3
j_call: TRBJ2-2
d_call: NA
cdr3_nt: TGTGCCAGCAGCCCAGCCCCCACCGGGGAGCTGTTTTTT
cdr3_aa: CASSPAPTGELFF

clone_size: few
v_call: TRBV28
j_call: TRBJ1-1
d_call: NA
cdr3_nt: TGTGCCAGCAGTTTATGGGGCACCAACACTGAAGCTTTCTTT
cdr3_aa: CASSLWGTNTEAFF

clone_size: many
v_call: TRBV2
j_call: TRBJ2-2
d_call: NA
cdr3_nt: TGTGCCAGCAGCGGCGAGTCTAACACCGGGGAGCTGTTTTTT
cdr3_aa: CASSGESNTGELFF

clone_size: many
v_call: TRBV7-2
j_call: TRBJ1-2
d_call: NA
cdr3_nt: TGTGCCAGCAGCTACGAGACGGGTGGCTACACCTTC
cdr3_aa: CASSYETGGYTF

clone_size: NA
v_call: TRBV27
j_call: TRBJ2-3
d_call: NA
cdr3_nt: TGTGCCAGCAGTTTAGGAACGATTCCAGATACGCAGTATTTT
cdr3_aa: CASSLGTIPDTQYF

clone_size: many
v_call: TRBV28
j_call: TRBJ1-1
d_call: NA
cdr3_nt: TGTGCCAGCAGTTTCAAGGGGGGGGGAACTGAAGCTTTCTTT
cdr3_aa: CASSFKGGGTEAFF

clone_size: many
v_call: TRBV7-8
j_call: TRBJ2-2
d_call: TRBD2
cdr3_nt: TGTGCCAGCAGCTCGGGACTAGCGGGGGGTGGTGGGGAGCTGTTTTTT
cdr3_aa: CASSSGLAGGGGELFF

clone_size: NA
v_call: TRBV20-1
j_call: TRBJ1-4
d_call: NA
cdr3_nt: TGCAGTGCCCGTGGAGGGGCCAAACTGTTTTTT
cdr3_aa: CSARGGAKLFF

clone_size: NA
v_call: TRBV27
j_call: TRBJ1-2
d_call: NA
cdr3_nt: TGTGCCAGCAGTTTGAGGGGCACCTTAAACTATGGCTACACCTTC
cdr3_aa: CASSLRGTLNYGYTF

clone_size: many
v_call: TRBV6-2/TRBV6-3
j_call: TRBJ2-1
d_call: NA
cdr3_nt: TGTGCCAGCAGTTACTCGATACAGACTTACAATGAGCAGTTCTTC
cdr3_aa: CASSYSIQTYNEQFF

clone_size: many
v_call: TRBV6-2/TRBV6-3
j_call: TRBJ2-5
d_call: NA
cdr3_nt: TGTGCCAGCAAATTATCTCAGAACCGCCAAGAGACCCAGTACTTC
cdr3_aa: CASKLSQNRQETQYF

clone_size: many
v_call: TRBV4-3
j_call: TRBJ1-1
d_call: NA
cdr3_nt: TGCGCCAGCAGCCAAGACTACGGGAACACTGAAGCTTTCTTT
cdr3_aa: CASSQDYGNTEAFF

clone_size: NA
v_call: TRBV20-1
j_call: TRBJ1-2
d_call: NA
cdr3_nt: TGCAGTGCTAGAGCCGGGGCCAGCACTAACTATGGCTACACCTTC
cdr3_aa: CSARAGASTNYGYTF

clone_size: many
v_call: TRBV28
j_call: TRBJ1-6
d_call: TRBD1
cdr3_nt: TGTGCCAGCACCCTCGACAGGGGGCTCATTCACTCACCCCTCCACTTT
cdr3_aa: CASTLDRGLIHSPLHF

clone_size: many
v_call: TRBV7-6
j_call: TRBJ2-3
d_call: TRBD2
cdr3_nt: TGTGCCAGCAGCTTAGTTAGCGGGGACACAGATACGCAGTATTTT
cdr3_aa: CASSLVSGDTDTQYF